These T cell receptor beta chains were read from a single sample in a study of CD8+CD57+ T cells in acquired aplastic anemia. MiXCR was run by TCRdb on the reads, yielding one entry per CDR3 protein. The table has some 220,000 distinct CDR3 sequences, roughly 33% seen once; the top ten hold roughly 1.1%. Sequencing used sorted CD4+, CD8+, or CD8+CD57+ T cells (not recorded which) from PBMCs. These receptors were obtained from a human donor in good health, serving as a control. The CDR3 runs from the conserved cysteine through the conserved F or W. A D gene is named only where the DNA matches it firmly. The size entry is marked missing in some rows and otherwise reads once, few, many or a size class.

d_call	v_call	j_call	clone_size	cdr3_nt	cdr3_aa
TRBD2	TRBV25-1	TRBJ2-1	.	TGTGCCAGCAGTATACTAGCGGGAGACTACAATGAGCAGTTCTTC	CASSILAGDYNEQFF
.	TRBV20-1	TRBJ2-1	.	TGCAGTGCTGGAGGAACAGGGATGCAGTTCTTC	CSAGGTGMQFF
TRBD2	TRBV7-2	TRBJ2-7	many	TGTGCCAGCAGTCTAGCGGGGGTGAGCTCCTACGAGCAGTACTTC	CASSLAGVSSYEQYF
.	TRBV5-8	TRBJ2-7	.	TGTGCCAGCAGCTTGGGAGGCAGGGTAAGCGACGAGCAGTACTTC	CASSLGGRVSDEQYF
.	TRBV5-1	TRBJ2-2	.	TGCGCCAGCAGCTTGAATCTGGGAACCGGGGAGCTGTTTTTT	CASSLNLGTGELFF
.	TRBV5-8	TRBJ1-1	.	TGTGCCAGCAGCGCGGACAGAAGTACTGAAGCTTTCTTT	CASSADRSTEAFF
.	TRBV6-1	TRBJ2-7	.	TGTGCCAGCAGTACTCAACCCCGAAATCAGGGCCCCGAGCAGTACTTC	CASSTQPRNQGPEQYF
.	TRBV28	TRBJ1-2	.	TGTGCCAGCAGTCAACAGGGTTATGGCTACACCTTC	CASSQQGYGYTF
.	TRBV7-3	TRBJ1-4	.	TGCGCCAGCAGCCTGGGGGGACTTGAAAAACTGTTTTTT	CASSLGGLEKLFF
.	TRBV7-6	TRBJ1-4	many	TGTGCCAGCAGCCCGCAAGCCCGGGGACTTAATGAAAAACTGTTTTTT	CASSPQARGLNEKLFF
.	TRBV29-1	TRBJ2-7	.	TGCAGCTACGTGGGGGACGAGCAGTACTTC	CSYVGDEQYF
.	TRBV5-1	TRBJ2-1	.	TGCGTCAGCCGACAGAGCTCCTACAATGAGCAGTTCTTC	CVSRQSSYNEQFF
.	TRBV2	TRBJ2-2	many	TGTGCCAGCAGAAAAAGGGACGGAGGGACCGGGGAGCTGTTTTTT	CASRKRDGGTGELFF
.	TRBV18	TRBJ2-7	.	TGTGCCAGCTCAGGGGGCGTTTACGAGCAGTACTTC	CASSGGVYEQYF
TRBD2	TRBV7-9	TRBJ2-1	many	TGTGCCAGCAGCTTACGGTCCGGACTAGCGGGAAAGAATCGAAAGCAGTTCTTC	CASSLRSGLAGKNRKQFF
.	TRBV15	TRBJ1-1	many	TGTGCCACCAGCAGAGGTCAGGGGAACACTGAAGCTTTCTTT	CATSRGQGNTEAFF
.	TRBV12-5	TRBJ1-5	few	TGTGCTAGTGGTTTGGTACTTAACAGCGAGAGCCAGCCCCAGCATTTT	CASGLVLNSESQPQHF
.	TRBV15	TRBJ2-2	.	TGTGCCACCAGGGACTACAGGGGCACCGGGGAGCTGTTTTTT	CATRDYRGTGELFF
TRBD1	TRBV20-1	TRBJ1-5	many	TGCAGTGCTAGAGGTGGGACAGGGGGCGGAAATCAGCCCCAGCATTTT	CSARGGTGGGNQPQHF
TRBD2	TRBV15	TRBJ2-7	many	TGTGCCACCAGCAACCCGGTCGGACTAGCGGGCCAGCAGTACTTC	CATSNPVGLAGQQYF
.	TRBV7-2	TRBJ2-3	many	TGTGCCAGCAGCTTACTTTTGCCAGATACGCAGTATTTT	CASSLLLPDTQYF
TRBD1	TRBV2	TRBJ1-2	.	TGTGCCAGCAGCGACGATTCACCCCGACAGGGACTAGGCTACACCTTC	CASSDDSPRQGLGYTF
TRBD2	TRBV4-1	TRBJ2-1	.	TGCGCCAGCAGCCAAGCCGGAATCGGGACTAGATATAATTGGTATGAGCAGTTCTTC	CASSQAGIGTRYNWYEQFF
.	TRBV6-1	TRBJ1-1	many	TGTGCCAGCAGGATGACTGCTACGAACACTGAAGCTTTCTTT	CASRMTATNTEAFF
.	TRBV19	TRBJ1-1	.	TGTGCCAGTAACCCGGGAGGCGAGAACACTGAAGCTTTCTTT	CASNPGGENTEAFF
.	TRBV2	TRBJ1-1	.	TGTGCCAGCATTCGAGGGGGTTTAACTGAAGCTTTCTTT	CASIRGGLTEAFF
.	TRBV7-9	TRBJ1-5	many	TGTGCCAGCAGCTTGGGAGTAAATCAGCCCCAGCATTTT	CASSLGVNQPQHF
.	TRBV6-1	TRBJ1-4	few	TGTGCCAGCAAGCAAGTGACCGCAACTAATGAAAAACTGTTTTTT	CASKQVTATNEKLFF
TRBD1	TRBV7-8	TRBJ1-5	.	TGTGCCAGCAGCATGACAGGGGTGGTTCAGCCCCAGCATTTT	CASSMTGVVQPQHF
TRBD1	TRBV5-1	TRBJ1-2	many	TGCGCCAGCAGCGCGGGACAGGGAAGCTATGGCTACACCTTC	CASSAGQGSYGYTF
.	TRBV14	TRBJ1-6	.	TGTGCCAGCAGCCAATGGGGCCAGGGAGGCATTTCACCCCTCCACTTT	CASSQWGQGGISPLHF